This entry is about one T cell receptor (beta chain). Its specificity is unknown. UMIs were added to TCR cDNA along with a universal primer site when it was made by 5'RACE template switching. Using its own MiXCR run on the 5' RACE reads, TCRdb lists one record per CDR3 protein. The top ten hold roughly a sixth of the sample, which has a few hundred thousand distinct CDR3 sequences, about a sixth seen once. This sample is part of a study of T cells after yellow fever vaccination. The ends lost 4 bases at V and 8 bases at J; junction bases unmatched: 9. Germline assignment: CDR1 SGHDT and CDR2 YYEEEE. The CDR3 is 14 amino acids. Study-wide results and caveats: The secondary T-cell response peaked on day 5, not day 15, but was weaker. The CD4 compartment and the CD8 compartment contained a small share of clonotypes in common. Abundant clonotypes from the bulk population could get into FACS-sorted repertoires as contaminants.

The chain carries TRBV5-6 and TRBJ1-2; 9 bases align to TRBD1. The TCR sequence derives from a man between 18 and 29 years old who received the YFV17D yellow fever vaccine. Sequencing used PBMCs, obtained about 5 days after the first yellow fever vaccination. The CDR3 region is CASSAGTGPLGYTF. The DNA of the CDR3 is TGTGCCAGCAGCGCAGGGACAGGGCCTTTAGGCTACACCTTC.